The 15 T cell receptor beta chains in this list originate from one sample, sequenced in a study of T cell repertoires and leukemia-associated antigens. From the 5' RACE reads, TCRdb called clonotypes with MiXCR, one entry per CDR3 protein. The sample lists 10,000 to 13,000 distinct CDR3 sequences; approximately 39% were seen once. Antigen specificity for these receptors is unknown. Sequencing input: CD3+ T cells sorted from blood and cultured. The receptors derive from a female donor in good health.

This chain uses TRBV12-3 or TRBV12-4 with TRBJ1-5, with D perhaps matching TRBD1 (6 bases). V dropped 4 bases and J dropped 0 bases, with 13 bases sitting between them. The CDR3 has 16 residues. The CDR3 coding sequence is TGTGCCAGCAGTTCCGGGGGGCGGGCTAGCAATCAGCCCCAGCATTTT. As protein: CASSSGGRASNQPQHF.

Judged by abundance, this clonotype is medium-sized. The J gene is TRBJ1-1, the V gene TRBV29-1; D is possibly TRBD1 (6 bases). The CDR3 is made up of 12 amino acids. Germline CDR1 SQVTM, CDR2 ANQGSEA. V lost 7 bases and J 7 bases, leaving 16 bases between the germline ends. DNA for the CDR3: TGCAGCGCCCTAGGACAGCGAGATGAAGCTTTCTTT. It encodes CSALGQRDEAFF. Full variable domain (rest looked up from reference TRBV29-1 and TRBJ1-1): SAVISQKPSRDICQRGTSLTIQCQVDSQVTMMFWYRQQPGQSLTLIATANQGSEATYESGFVIDKFPISRPNLTFSTLTVSNMSPEDSSIYLCSALGQRDEAFFGQGTRLTVV.

The chain joins TRBV20-1 to TRBJ1-5; D is unclear. Trimming shortened V by 6 bases and J by 6 bases, and 18 bases separated the two germline ends. Per germline, CDR1 DFQATT and CDR2 SNEGSKA (reference sequence). The CDR3 is 14 residues long. The CDR3 region has the DNA TGCAGTGCCCGAGCGTCCTATGAGGTTCAGCCCCAGCATTTT. The encoded protein is CSARASYEVQPQHF.

This clonotype is classed as medium-sized. The J gene is TRBJ2-1, the V gene TRBV20-1; tentative D call: TRBD2 (5 bases). Germline V gene sequence: CDR1 DFQATT, CDR2 SNEGSKA (reference sequence). The length of the CDR3 is 14 residues. V was trimmed by 4 bases and J by 8 bases, leaving 18 bases between them. In nucleotides, the CDR3 is TGCAGTGCTAAGGTCCCGGCCTCGAGGGATGAGCAGTTCTTC. It specifies CSAKVPASRDEQFF.

J is TRBJ2-7 and V is TRBV20-1, with 8 bases identical to TRBD1. Germline CDR1 reads DFQATT; CDR2 reads SNEGSKA (reference sequence). V lost 3 bases, J lost 3 bases, and 13 bases stayed unmatched. The CDR3 has 16 residues. The CDR3 DNA reads TGCAGTGCTAGGGGTCCAGGGGGCTATAAAAGCTACGAGCAGTACTTC. Its translation: CSARGPGGYKSYEQYF.

This clonotype was counted many times. The chain joins TRBV9 to TRBJ2-1; the match to TRBD2 covers 10 bases. With 3 bases clipped from V and 6 bases from J, the junction kept 12 bases outside the gene matches. CDR3 length: 17 residues. From germline, CDR1 is SGDLS and CDR2 YYNGEE. CDR3 loop: CASSADPRAGGTNEQFF. The CDR3, as DNA: TGTGCCAGCAGCGCCGACCCACGAGCGGGAGGGACCAATGAGCAGTTCTTC.

This clonotype was picked up many times. The rearrangement links TRBV7-8 to TRBJ2-7; D assignment may be TRBD1 or TRBD2 (7 bases each). Deletions cut 0 bases from V and 7 bases from J, with 16 bases between. The CDR3 length is 15 residues. Germline V gene sequence: CDR1 SGHVS, CDR2 FQNEAQ. CDR3 in amino acids: CASSLAQGGGREQYF. In nucleotides, the CDR3 is TGTGCCAGCAGCTTAGCGCAGGGGGGGGGAAGAGAGCAGTACTTC.

The CDR3 reads CASSRIFGPHEQYF. CDR3 in DNA: TGTGCCAGCAGTCGCATTTTCGGCCCCCACGAGCAGTACTTC. The V gene is TRBV5-5, the J gene TRBJ2-7; D is unresolved. Germline CDR1 and CDR2: SGHKS and YYEKEE (reference sequence). The germline V and J ends were trimmed by 5 bases and 5 bases, with 17 bases remaining between them. The CDR3 sequence is 14 residues long.

This clonotype was seen at least ten times. The V gene is TRBV28, the J gene TRBJ2-3, with D perhaps matching TRBD1 or TRBD2 (6 bases each). The ends were cut back, 3 bases at V and 9 bases at J, with 22 bases in the middle. This CDR3 has 16 residues. From germline, CDR1 is MDHEN and CDR2 SYDVKM. Written as DNA, the CDR3 is TGTGCCAGCAGTTTGCCTGAAGGGTCAGGGGAGGAAACGCAGTATTTT. Translating it yields CASSLPEGSGEETQYF.

This clonotype was detected many times. The genes are TRBV6-6 and TRBJ2-2, with 7 bases identical to TRBD1. V dropped 0 bases and J dropped 6; count of bases not matched to a gene: 13. CDR1 is MNHNY and CDR2 is SVGAGI in the germline V gene (reference sequence). This CDR3 contains 18 residues. The CDR3 loop is CASSYSLPTGSYAGELFF. CDR3 coding DNA: TGTGCCAGCAGTTACTCCCTTCCGACAGGGAGTTATGCCGGGGAGCTGTTTTTT.

This sequence joins TRBV30 and TRBJ2-1; 8 bases agree with TRBD2. The CDR3 covers 13 residues. The ends lost 5 bases at V and 15 bases at J; junction bases unmatched: 15. CDR1 and CDR2 from the germline V gene are GTSNPN and SVGIG (reference sequence). The CDR3 here is CAWSRGGSGIWFF. DNA for the CDR3: TGTGCCTGGTCTCGCGGTGGTAGCGGGATTTGGTTCTTC.

The DNA of the CDR3 is TGTGCCAGCAGTCGGGACAGGGGGCATGCTGGGGCCAACGTCCTGACTTTC. Amino acid sequence: CASSRDRGHAGANVLTF. The chain combines TRBV6-5 with TRBJ2-6; 12 nucleotides align to TRBD1. CDR1 is MNHEY, CDR2 SVGAGI, per germline. Trimming took 5 bases from V and 2 from J; bases not matched to a gene: 4. This CDR3 is 17 amino acids long.

This clonotype occurred a few times. One end of the junction is discordant with germline, which a read error may explain. V and J are TRBV24-1 and TRBJ2-1; D remains unclear. The CDR3 length is 8 residues. CDR1 KGHDR and CDR2 SFDVKD come from the germline V gene. CDR3 coding DNA: TGTGCCACCAATGAGCAGTCCTTC. As protein: CATNEQSF.

V and J are TRBV29-1 and TRBJ2-7; D unresolved. Between the trimmed V and J ends, which lost 4 bases and 4 bases, there was a span of 8 bases. This CDR3 has 11 residues. The germline V gene has CDR1 SQVTM and CDR2 ANQGSEA. CDR3 amino acids: CSVGDFYEQYF. CDR3 bases: TGCAGCGTTGGGGATTTTTACGAGCAGTACTTC.

V is TRBV20-1 and J is TRBJ2-1; D is possibly TRBD1 (5 bases). The CDR3 contains 13 residues. CDR1 and CDR2 (germline): DFQATT, SNEGSKA (reference sequence). Between the trimmed V and J ends, which lost 1 base and 4 bases, there was a span of 8 bases. Here the CDR3 reads CSARVPGYNEQFF. CDR3 DNA: TGCAGTGCTAGAGTTCCAGGGTACAATGAGCAGTTCTTC.